This record looks at one TCR beta chain sequence and its context. This clonotype was observed at least ten times. Its antigen is unknown. Germline and junction disagree at one end, which may indicate a read error. RNA was extracted from bulk unsorted tissue and checked for quality with a NanoDrop ND-1000 and an Agilent 2100. For the normal lung samples, distant non-tumor tissue was collected more than 3 cm away from the tumor edge. Newly diagnosed lung cancer patients without prior chemotherapy who had been admitted for thoracic surgery in China between August and November 2014 were enrolled as donors. Anyone who had undergone radiotherapy or chemotherapy before, or who had another cancer at the same time, was left out of the study. Surgical tissue pieces of about 1-2.1 cm3 were preserved in RNAlater solution and stored at -80 °C until use. The library was generated by multiplex PCR. Sequencing was performed on an Illumina HiSeq 2500. TCRbeta libraries were built by three rounds of nested PCR using primers (Table S4), following protocols modified from ARM-PCR. PCR products of 200-500 bp were gel-excised and purified with the QIAquick gel extraction kit before sequencing. The authors processed their data as follows. Reads were cleaned using Trimmomatic, were merged into complete CDR3 sequences using FLASH, and were assigned to V(D)J germline segments using MiTCR. Clonal diversity was calculated as the inverse Simpson's index using VDJtools. In-frame sequences lacking a premature stop codon were counted as productive reads. TCRdb trimmed the raw reads at Q25, called clones with MiXCR and kept productive beta chains. For every CDR3 protein sequence, its rows merge into one entry that carries the most common genes and DNA. In this record, the V and J calls reflect TCRdb's handling and not the investigators' own analysis. Present in this sample are about 110,000 distinct CDR3 sequences, about 64% of which were seen just once. The ten largest clones represent around 20% of the sample.

The germline V gene supplies CDR1 SQVTM and CDR2 ANQGSEA. The CDR3 measures 12 amino acids from cysteine to phenylalanine. Only the CDR3 DNA is retained, 36 bases long and in frame from the first base. This sample was taken from a study of tumor and adjacent non-tumor tissue in lung cancer (dated by TCRdb to 2017 to 2018). Background for the entire study: The cohort included approximately 13 adenocarcinoma, 2 squamous cell carcinoma and 1 small cell lung cancer patients. Around 30 paired specimens, one tumor and one normal lung sample per patient, were profiled by TCRbeta CDR3 sequencing. The 15 enrolled patients, of whom approximately 10 were men and 5 were women, were aged roughly 31 to 85 years and were diagnosed with TNM stage I to III disease. Bulk TCRbeta repertoires were compared between lung tumor tissue and matched distant non-tumor lung tissue obtained from more than twelve lung cancer patients. Sequencing generated a total of 125,075,908 productive TCRbeta reads, averaging about 4.2 million reads per sample.

Broad study findings and their caveats: Peripheral blood was not sequenced, so blood TCRbeta repertoires were not examined in the lung cancer patients of the study. The methods do not name the sequencing platform or mention unique molecular identifiers. A significantly larger cumulative share of the repertoire was made up by the top 100 clones in normal lung than in tumor tissue. Significantly higher TCR diversity (inverse Simpson) was observed in tumor tissue than in normal lung tissue (approximately 400 vs 170, P = 0.0075, Mann-Whitney U test). TCR diversity was significantly higher in younger patients, and higher tumor TCR diversity was associated with shorter overall and disease-free survival. Only around 14 patients were in the cohort, and the authors stated that larger samples and more detailed clinical data are needed.

The sequence joins TRBV29-1 to TRBJ1-2; 8 bases in between match TRBD1. The sample was distant non-tumor lung tissue. This TCR came from a man aged 55 to 70 with non-small cell lung cancer. CDR3 loop: CSAEATGEDYTF. The DNA sequence is as follows: TGCAGCGCTGAAGCGACAGGGGAAGACTACACCTTC.